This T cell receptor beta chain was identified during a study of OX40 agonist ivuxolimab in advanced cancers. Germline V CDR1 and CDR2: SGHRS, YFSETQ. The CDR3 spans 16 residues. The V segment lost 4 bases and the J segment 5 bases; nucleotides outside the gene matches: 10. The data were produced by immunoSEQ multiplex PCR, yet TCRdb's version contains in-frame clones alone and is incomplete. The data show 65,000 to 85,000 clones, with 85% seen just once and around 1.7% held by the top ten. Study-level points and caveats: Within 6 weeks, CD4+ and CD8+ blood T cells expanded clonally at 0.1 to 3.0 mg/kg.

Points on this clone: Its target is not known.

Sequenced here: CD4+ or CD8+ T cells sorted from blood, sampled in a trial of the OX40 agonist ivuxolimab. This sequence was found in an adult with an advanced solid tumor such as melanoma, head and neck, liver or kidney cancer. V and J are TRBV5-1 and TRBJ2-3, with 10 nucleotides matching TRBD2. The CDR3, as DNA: TGCGCCAGCAGCGTATCAGCGGGAGGGCTGGGAGATACGCAGTATTTT. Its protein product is CASSVSAGGLGDTQYF.